The 31 T cell receptor beta chains below all came from one sample that was sequenced in a study of T cell repertoires in cytomegalovirus infection. TCRdb analysed the reads with MiXCR anew, one entry per CDR3 protein. The table lists about half a million distinct CDR3 sequences, 33% of them singletons. These receptors' antigens are unknown. The input for sequencing was cultured PBMCs, taken from culture after CMV antigen stimulation. The receptor source for this set is a human donor in good health (CMV status not recorded). Some clones in this sample may be carry-over from other donors' samples.

V and J are TRBV5-4 and TRBJ1-1; D is uncertain. With 1 base removed from V and 2 bases from J, the gap between germline ends came to 12 bases. CDR1 and CDR2 (germline): SGHNT, YYREEE (reference sequence). The CDR3 is made up of 15 amino acids. As DNA, the CDR3 is TGTGCCAGCAGCTTGAGGCTCGCCTTTAACACTGAAGCTTTCTTT. Translated: CASSLRLAFNTEAFF.

The CDR3 nucleotides read TGTGCCAGCAGCCATCGGGGGCTGGGAAACACCATATATTTT. Translated, it gives CASSHRGLGNTIYF. The gene calls are TRBV28 and TRBJ1-3, with a possible D match to TRBD1 (6 bases). The CDR3 runs to 14 residues. Germline CDR1 is MDHEN and CDR2 is SYDVKM. Trimming removed 6 bases from V and 4 bases from J, with 13 bases in between. Complete variable domain (other parts from reference TRBV28 and TRBJ1-3): DVKVTQSSRYLVKRTGEKVFLECVQDMDHENMFWYRQDPGLGLRLIYFSYDVKMKEKGDIPEGYSVSREKKERFSLILESASTNQTSMYLCASSHRGLGNTIYFGEGSWLTVV.

This clonotype has just a few counts. The chain uses TRBV7-6 and TRBJ2-4; D is unclear. Germline CDR1 SGHVS, CDR2 FNYEAQ. V dropped 5 bases and J dropped 3 bases, with 17 bases sitting between them. There are 16 residues in the CDR3. The CDR3 coding sequence is TGTGCCAGCAGCCCCCGGTTTGGTGAGGACAAAAACATTCAGTACTTC. Its translation: CASSPRFGEDKNIQYF. Complete variable domain (other parts from reference TRBV7-6 and TRBJ2-4): GAGVSQSPRYKVTKRGQDVALRCDPISGHVSLYWYRQALGQGPEFLTYFNYEAQQDKSGLPNDRFSAERPEGSISTLTIQRTEQRDSAMYRCASSPRFGEDKNIQYFGAGTRLSVL.

The genes are TRBV5-1 and TRBJ2-1, with 7 bases aligning to TRBD1. The CDR3 extends over 15 amino acids. J was trimmed by 3 bases and V by 3 bases; bases with no gene match: 6. CDR1 and CDR2 from the germline V gene are SGHRS and YFSETQ. This chain's CDR3 is CASSSQGYDYNEQFF. In nucleotides, the CDR3 is TGCGCCAGCAGCTCACAGGGGTATGACTACAATGAGCAGTTCTTC.

V and J are TRBV4-3 and TRBJ1-2; TRBD1 agrees at 8 bases. V shed 4 bases and J 8 bases; nucleotides not matched to a gene: 9. This CDR3 spans 14 amino acids. CDR1 is LGHNA and CDR2 is YSLEER in the germline V gene. CDR3 nucleotides: TGCGCCAGCAGCCTAAAGGACAGGGCTGACGGCTACACCTTC. This sequence encodes CASSLKDRADGYTF.

The table lists this clonotype with a few counts. The chain combines TRBV28 with TRBJ2-7, with 9 bases that match TRBD2. The CDR3 is 15 residues long. V was pared by 6 bases and J by 1 base, with 7 bases of the junction left unmatched. In germline, CDR1 is MDHEN, CDR2 SYDVKM. CDR3 residues: CASSITSGRSYEQYF. CDR3 in DNA: TGTGCCAGCAGCATAACTAGCGGGCGATCCTACGAGCAGTACTTC. Full variable domain (outside the CDR3, taken from reference TRBV28 and TRBJ2-7): DVKVTQSSRYLVKRTGEKVFLECVQDMDHENMFWYRQDPGLGLRLIYFSYDVKMKEKGDIPEGYSVSREKKERFSLILESASTNQTSMYLCASSITSGRSYEQYFGPGTRLTVT.

V usage is TRBV10-3 and J usage is TRBJ2-7, with 7 bases identical to TRBD1. CDR1 is ENHRY and CDR2 is SYGVKD in the germline V gene. The CDR3 length is 15 residues. Trimming at V came to 7 bases and at J to 3 bases, leaving 12 bases not matched to a gene. CDR3 nucleotide sequence: TGTGCCATCACGGCGGACAGGACCCAACTCTACGAGCAGTACTTC. Translating gives CAITADRTQLYEQYF.

This clonotype was detected only a few times. This chain uses TRBV7-3 with TRBJ2-1; possibly TRBD2 for D (6 bases). The CDR3 has 15 amino acids. The ends were cut back, 3 bases at V and 4 bases at J, with 13 bases in the middle. The germline gives CDR1 SGHTA, CDR2 FQGTGA. The CDR3 nucleotides are TGTGCCAGCAGCTTGGGGGGAGTCGTATACAATGAGCAGTTCTTC. The encoded protein is CASSLGGVVYNEQFF.

V and J are TRBV19 and TRBJ1-2; D is unclear. Germline V gene lookup returns CDR1 LNHDA and CDR2 SQIVND (reference sequence). V was shortened by 3 bases and J by 4 bases, with 9 bases between the two germline ends. The CDR3 spans 13 residues. The CDR3 spells CASSIERIYGYTF. CDR3 bases: TGTGCCAGTAGTATTGAGAGGATCTATGGCTACACCTTC.

The chain is built from TRBV25-1 and TRBJ1-2; D might be TRBD1 (5 bases). The CDR3 runs to 12 residues. Trimming left V 10 bases short and J 4 bases short, with 13 bases between. From germline, CDR1 is MGHDK and CDR2 SYGVNS. The CDR3 coding sequence is TGTGCCACCTCGTTGACAGCCTATGGCTACACCTTC. Its protein product is CATSLTAYGYTF.

The sample holds many counts of this clonotype. This chain uses TRBV4-1 with TRBJ1-4; D might be TRBD1 (6 bases). The CDR3 has 17 amino acids. The V end was cut by 4 bases, the J end by 2 bases, with 17 bases between. CDR1 and CDR2 from the germline V gene are MGHRA and YSYEKL. CDR3 sequence reads: CASSPPRTEPTNEKLFF. The CDR3 DNA is TGCGCCAGCAGCCCTCCAAGGACAGAGCCGACTAATGAAAAACTGTTTTTT.

The rearrangement links TRBV7-2 to TRBJ1-2; D uncertain. The CDR3 loop spans 14 amino acids. Germline assignment: CDR1 SGHTA and CDR2 FQGNSA. V was cut by 4 bases and J by 1 base, with 10 bases left in between. Here the CDR3 reads CASSSDTYNYGYTF. In nucleotides, the CDR3 is TGTGCCAGCAGCTCTGACACCTATAACTATGGCTACACCTTC. The whole variable domain, remainder taken from reference TRBV7-2 and TRBJ1-2, is GAGVSQSPSNKVTEKGKDVELRCDPISGHTALYWYRQSLGQGLEFLIYFQGNSAPDKSGLPSDRFSAERTGGSVSTLTIQRTQQEDSAVYLCASSSDTYNYGYTFGSGTRLTVV.

The genes are TRBV6-2 or TRBV6-3 and TRBJ2-5; D is possibly TRBD1 (6 bases). Germline CDR1 MNHEY, CDR2 SVGEGT. The CDR3 totals 15 residues. Trimming removed 5 bases from V and 1 base from J, with 14 bases in between. The CDR3 bases are TGTGCCAGCAGTCGCCTAGACAGGCTCCAAGAGACCCAGTACTTC. Amino acid sequence: CASSRLDRLQETQYF.

The rearrangement joins TRBV7-8 to TRBJ2-3; the match to TRBD2 covers 7 bases. V lost 5 bases and J lost 2; bases outside the gene matches: 10. The CDR3 is 16 residues long. Per germline, CDR1 SGHVS and CDR2 FQNEAQ. DNA for the CDR3: TGTGCCAGCAGCCCCCGGCCAGCGGGAACCACAGATACGCAGTATTTT. Amino acid sequence: CASSPRPAGTTDTQYF.

The CDR3: CASSLRTPGEAVEKLFF. CDR3 coding DNA: TGCGCCAGCAGCTTGAGGACTCCGGGAGAGGCCGTAGAAAAACTGTTTTTT. This chain connects TRBV5-1 to TRBJ1-4, with D uncertain. Germline CDR1 SGHRS, CDR2 YFSETQ. Trimming removed 1 base from V and 8 bases from J, with 21 bases in between. The CDR3 covers 17 residues.

This rearrangement joins TRBV10-3 to TRBJ2-7, with 9 bases fitting TRBD1. The trim removed 5 bases at V and 5 bases at J, leaving 10 bases unmatched. Germline V CDR1 and CDR2: ENHRY, SYGVKD. The CDR3 sequence is 15 residues long. CDR3 amino acids: CAISTVGTGLDEQYF. CDR3 nucleotides: TGTGCCATCAGTACGGTCGGGACAGGGCTTGACGAGCAGTACTTC.

This clonotype was seen only a few times. The V gene is TRBV15, the J gene TRBJ2-7; D is uncertain. Germline values: CDR1 LNHNV, CDR2 YYDKDF (reference sequence). Trimming stripped 7 bases from V and 0 bases from J, with 10 bases between. This CDR3 is built from 13 residues. CDR3 residues: CATKDPSSYEQYF. The CDR3 DNA follows: TGTGCCACCAAGGATCCCAGCTCCTACGAGCAGTACTTC.

The CDR3 loop reads CASSDQGYEQYV. CDR3 nucleotide sequence: TGTGCCAGCAGTGACCAGGGATACGAGCAGTACGTC. The chain carries TRBV6-1 and TRBJ2-7, with a tentative D call TRBD1 (5 bases). The V gene lost 3 bases and the J gene lost 4 bases, with 7 bases spanning the gap. The CDR3 runs 12 residues. In germline, CDR1 is MNHNS, CDR2 SASEGT.

This clonotype was counted between two and nine times. CDR3 coding DNA: TGTGCCAGCAGTTTAGTAAGGAGCGGGAGGCACACAGATACGCAGTATTTT. It is translated as CASSLVRSGRHTDTQYF. The chain carries TRBV12-3 or TRBV12-4 and TRBJ2-3, with 9 bases aligning to TRBD2. V shed 1 base, J shed 2 bases, and the junction held 7 bases outside the gene matches. The CDR3 covers 17 residues.

The rearrangement joins TRBV7-8 to TRBJ2-1, with TRBD2 matching 10 bases. This CDR3 contains 15 residues. Trimming cost V 5 bases and J 7 bases; bases outside gene matches: 8. Germline V gene data show CDR1 as SGHVS and CDR2 as FQNEAQ. CDR3 protein: CASSPRTSGGNEQFF. For the CDR3, the DNA is TGTGCCAGCAGCCCGCGGACTAGCGGTGGAAATGAGCAGTTCTTC.

This clonotype occurred many times. This rearrangement joins TRBV28 to TRBJ1-6; the D gene is possibly TRBD1 (5 bases). CDR3 length: 14 amino acids. With 6 bases removed from V and 7 bases from J, the gap between germline ends came to 13 bases. Germline assignment: CDR1 MDHEN and CDR2 SYDVKM. CDR3 amino acids: CASRPGRLNSPLHF. In DNA, the CDR3 is TGTGCCAGCAGGCCGGGACGGCTCAATTCACCCCTCCACTTT.

V usage is TRBV28 and J usage is TRBJ1-2; 8 bases map to TRBD1. CDR3 length: 14 amino acids. Per germline, CDR1 MDHEN and CDR2 SYDVKM. V lost 6 bases, J lost 6 bases, and 9 bases stayed unmatched. The CDR3 loop reads CASSQGPGGNGYTF. The CDR3 DNA reads TGTGCCAGCAGCCAGGGGCCAGGGGGCAATGGCTACACCTTC.

This clonotype was observed a handful of times. V and J are TRBV6-1 and TRBJ2-1; 10 bases align to TRBD2. Germline CDR1 reads MNHNS; CDR2 reads SASEGT. This CDR3 region has 15 residues. With 6 bases clipped from V and 5 bases from J, the junction kept 7 bases outside the gene matches. CDR3 in DNA: TGTGCCAGCAGCCCCTCTAGCGGGAGCGACAATGAGCAGTTCTTC. Translation gives CASSPSSGSDNEQFF.

V gene TRBV18 combines with J gene TRBJ1-1; D not resolved. Germline V CDR1 and CDR2: KGHSH, LQKENI. Trimming took off 0 bases at V and 2 bases at J, with 10 bases between the two ends. The CDR3 consists of 15 residues. CDR3 sequence: CASSPPKTGNTEAFF. The CDR3 bases are TGTGCCAGCTCACCACCGAAGACGGGAAACACTGAAGCTTTCTTT. Supplemented by reference TRBV18 and TRBJ1-1, the full variable domain reads NAGVMQNPRHLVRRRGQEARLRCSPMKGHSHVYWYRQLPEEGLKFMVYLQKENIIDESGMPKERFSAEFPKEGPSILRIQQVVRGDSAAYFCASSPPKTGNTEAFFGQGTRLTVV.

This clonotype was recorded at least ten times. The V gene is TRBV7-2, the J gene TRBJ1-1; 8 bases fit TRBD1. CDR3 length: 15 residues. V was clipped by 0 bases and J by 1 base; unmatched bases: 1. Germline CDR1 SGHTA, CDR2 FQGNSA. CDR3 sequence (DNA): TGTGCCAGCAGCTTAGCTACAGGGGGGAACACTGAAGCTTTCTTT. As protein: CASSLATGGNTEAFF.

This sequence joins TRBV7-2 and TRBJ2-5; TRBD1 aligns across 8 bases. J gave up 5 bases and V 5 bases, and 7 bases lay outside the gene matches. Germline assignment: CDR1 SGHTA and CDR2 FQGNSA. This CDR3 has 14 residues. CDR3 region: CASSKGQGGETQYF. CDR3 DNA sequence: TGTGCCAGCAGCAAAGGACAGGGTGGGGAGACCCAGTACTTC.

This clonotype turned up a few times. The chain combines TRBV6-2 or TRBV6-3 with TRBJ2-7, with 14 bases matching TRBD2. Losses at the gene ends were 5 bases for V and 7 bases for J; bases not matched to a gene: 4. The CDR3 is 14 residues long. Per germline, CDR1 MNHEY and CDR2 SVGEGT. As DNA, the CDR3 is TGTGCCAGCAGTACGGGACTAGCGGGAGTTGAGCAGTACGTC. It yields the protein CASSTGLAGVEQYV.

This sequence joins TRBV28 and TRBJ2-4, with D possibly being TRBD1 (6 bases). The ends were cut back, 5 bases at V and 3 bases at J, with 11 bases in the middle. CDR3 size: 14 residues. Germline-derived CDR1 and CDR2 are MDHEN and SYDVKM. CDR3 nucleotide sequence: TGTGCCAGCAGTGTAGGGGGTGTCAAAAACATTCAGTACTTC. Translated, it gives CASSVGGVKNIQYF.

The chain employs TRBV6-2 or TRBV6-3 and TRBJ2-7; the match to TRBD1 covers 8 bases. The germline V gene encodes CDR1 MNHEY and CDR2 SVGEGT. CDR3 length: 14 amino acids. The J segment lost 1 base and the V segment lost 6 bases, leaving 5 bases of the junction unmatched. The CDR3 loop is CASSRTGTSYEQYF. CDR3 in DNA: TGTGCCAGCAGCCGGACAGGGACTTCCTACGAGCAGTACTTC.

In DNA, the CDR3 is TGTGCCATCATTGAAAGACAGCCAGGACCCCTCCACTTT. Its protein is CAIIERQPGPLHF. The chain recombines TRBV10-3 with TRBJ1-6; possible D gene TRBD1, 5 bases. The CDR3 length is 13 residues. The V end lost 7 bases, the J end lost 12 bases, and 16 bases lay between the germline ends. Germline CDR1 reads ENHRY; CDR2 reads SYGVKD.

This rearrangement joins TRBV7-2 to TRBJ1-5; D ambiguous. The germline V and J ends were trimmed by 2 bases and 1 base, with 9 bases remaining between them. This CDR3 has 15 amino acids. Germline CDR1 is SGHTA and CDR2 is FQGNSA. The CDR3 region has the DNA TGTGCCAGCAGCTTAAACGGGGTCAGCAATCAGCCCCAGCATTTT. The encoded protein is CASSLNGVSNQPQHF.